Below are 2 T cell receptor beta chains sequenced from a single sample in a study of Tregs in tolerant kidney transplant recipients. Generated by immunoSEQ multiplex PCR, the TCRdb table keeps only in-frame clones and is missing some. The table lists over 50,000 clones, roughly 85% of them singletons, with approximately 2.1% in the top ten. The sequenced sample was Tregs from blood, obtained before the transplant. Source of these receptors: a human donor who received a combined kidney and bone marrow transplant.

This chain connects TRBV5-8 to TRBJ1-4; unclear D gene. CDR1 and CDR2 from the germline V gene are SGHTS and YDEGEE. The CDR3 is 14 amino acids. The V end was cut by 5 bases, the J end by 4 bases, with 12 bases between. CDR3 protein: CASSLNRNNEKLFF. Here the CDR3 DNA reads TGTGCCAGCAGTTTAAACAGAAATAATGAAAAACTGTTTTTT. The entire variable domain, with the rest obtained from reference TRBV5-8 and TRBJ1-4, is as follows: EAGVTQSPTHLIKTRGQQATLRCSPISGHTSVYWYQQALGLGLQFLLWYDEGEERNRGNFPPRFSGRQFPNYSSELNVNALELEDSALYLCASSLNRNNEKLFFGSGTQLSVL.

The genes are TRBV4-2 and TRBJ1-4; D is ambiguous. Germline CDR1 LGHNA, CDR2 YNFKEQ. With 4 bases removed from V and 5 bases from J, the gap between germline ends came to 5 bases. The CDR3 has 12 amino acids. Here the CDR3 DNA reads TGTGCCAGCAGCCCCCGCAATGAAAAACTGTTTTTT. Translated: CASSPRNEKLFF.